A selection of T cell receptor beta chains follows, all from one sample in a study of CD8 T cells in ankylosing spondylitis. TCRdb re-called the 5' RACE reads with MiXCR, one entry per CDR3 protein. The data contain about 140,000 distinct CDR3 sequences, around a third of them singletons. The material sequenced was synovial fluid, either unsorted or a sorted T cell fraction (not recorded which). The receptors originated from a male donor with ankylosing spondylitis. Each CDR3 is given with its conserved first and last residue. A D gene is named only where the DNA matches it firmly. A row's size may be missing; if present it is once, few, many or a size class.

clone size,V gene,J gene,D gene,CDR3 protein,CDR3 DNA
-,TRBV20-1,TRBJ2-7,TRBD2,CSARVPAGGRGYEQYF,TGCAGTGCTAGAGTCCCGGCGGGAGGGCGGGGCTACGAGCAGTACTTC
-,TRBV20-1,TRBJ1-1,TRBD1,CSALRTGPATEAFF,TGCAGTGCTTTAAGGACAGGCCCCGCCACTGAAGCTTTCTTT
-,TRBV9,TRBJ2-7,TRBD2,CASSVAPSGGYEQYF,TGTGCCAGCAGCGTAGCTCCTAGCGGGGGTTACGAGCAGTACTTC
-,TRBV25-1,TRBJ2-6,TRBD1,CASSGNSPNRDRFNSGANVLTF,TGTGCCAGCAGTGGGAATAGTCCTAACCGGGACAGGTTCAACTCTGGGGCCAACGTCCTGACTTTC
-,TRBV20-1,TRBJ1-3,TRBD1,CSAREGQGGNTIYF,TGCAGTGCTAGAGAGGGACAGGGTGGAAACACCATATATTTT
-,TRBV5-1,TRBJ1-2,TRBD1,CASSFTGGLYGYTF,TGCGCCAGCAGCTTTACAGGGGGGCTCTATGGCTACACCTTC
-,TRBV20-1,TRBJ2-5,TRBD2,CSAKNFGLAGYKTQYF,TGCAGTGCTAAGAATTTTGGACTAGCGGGATATAAGACCCAGTACTTC
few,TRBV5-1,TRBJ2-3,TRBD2,CASSLYGGAADTQYF,TGCGCCAGCAGCTTGTACGGGGGGGCCGCAGATACGCAGTATTTT
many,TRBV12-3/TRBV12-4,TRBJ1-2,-,CASNLRENYGYTF,TGTGCCAGCAATCTCCGGGAAAACTATGGCTACACCTTC
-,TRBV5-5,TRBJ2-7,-,CASSRTVLSYEQYF,TGTGCCAGCAGTCGGACGGTCCTTTCCTACGAGCAGTACTTC
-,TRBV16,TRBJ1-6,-,CASGHRPRDYNSPLHF,TGTGCCAGCGGCCACAGGCCAAGAGACTATAATTCACCCCTCCACTTT
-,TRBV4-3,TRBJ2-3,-,CASSQGEGIDTQYF,TGCGCCAGCAGCCAGGGTGAGGGGATAGATACGCAGTATTTT
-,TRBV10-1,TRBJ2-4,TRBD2,CASSEGTSGGPRYF,TGCGCCAGCAGTGAAGGGACTAGCGGGGGCCCTCGGTACTTC
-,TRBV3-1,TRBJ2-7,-,CASSRRDKLSYEQYF,TGTGCCAGCAGCCGCCGGGACAAGCTATCCTACGAGCAGTACTTC
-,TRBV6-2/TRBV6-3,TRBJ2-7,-,CASSYLAYYEQYF,TGTGCCAGCAGTTACTTGGCGTACTACGAGCAGTACTTC
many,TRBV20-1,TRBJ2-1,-,CSAGGGGSFYNEQFF,TGCAGTGCTGGGGGGGGCGGGAGTTTCTACAATGAGCAGTTCTTC
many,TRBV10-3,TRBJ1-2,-,CAISEERNYGYTF,TGTGCCATCAGTGAAGAGCGGAACTATGGCTACACCTTC
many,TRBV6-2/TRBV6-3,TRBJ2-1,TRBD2,CASGEGYNEQFF,TGTGCCAGCGGGGAGGGGTACAATGAGCAGTTCTTC
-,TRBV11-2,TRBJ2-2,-,CASSQGQNTGELFF,TGTGCCAGCAGCCAGGGACAGAACACCGGGGAGCTGTTTTTT
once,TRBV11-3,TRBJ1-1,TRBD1,CASSLTGVTEAFF,TGTGCCAGCAGCTTAACAGGGGTCACTGAAGCTTTCTTT
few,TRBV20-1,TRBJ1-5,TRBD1,CSARERTGGQPQHF,TGCAGTGCTAGAGAGAGGACAGGGGGCCAGCCCCAGCATTTT
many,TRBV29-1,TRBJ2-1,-,CSVENYNEQFF,TGCAGCGTGGAAAACTACAATGAGCAGTTCTTC
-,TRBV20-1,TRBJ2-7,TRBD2,CSARVTSGGFYEQYF,TGCAGTGCTAGAGTCACTAGCGGGGGCTTCTACGAGCAGTACTTC
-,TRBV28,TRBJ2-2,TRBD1,CAGQEDRGRTGELFF,TGTGCCGGACAAGAGGACAGGGGGCGAACCGGGGAGCTGTTTTTT
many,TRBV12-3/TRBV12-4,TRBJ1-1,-,CASRVQGGVTEAFF,TGTGCCAGCAGGGTACAGGGAGGGGTCACTGAAGCTTTCTTT
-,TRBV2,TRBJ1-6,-,CASSEGQNYNSPLHF,TGTGCCAGCAGTGAAGGTCAGAACTATAATTCACCCCTCCACTTT
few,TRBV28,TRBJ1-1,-,CASSLTPRGGEAFF,TGTGCCAGCAGTTTAACGCCCCGCGGTGGGGAAGCTTTCTTT
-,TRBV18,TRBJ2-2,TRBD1,CASYPGTGSNRDTGELFF,TGTGCCAGCTACCCAGGGACAGGGTCGAATCGAGACACCGGGGAGCTGTTTTTT
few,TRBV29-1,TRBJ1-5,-,CSVVGETRNQPQHF,TGCAGCGTTGTAGGTGAAACACGGAATCAGCCCCAGCATTTT
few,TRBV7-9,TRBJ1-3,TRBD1,CASSPYGGGVNTIYF,TGTGCCAGCAGCCCATATGGAGGGGGCGTAAACACCATATATTTT
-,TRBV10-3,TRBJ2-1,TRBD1,CAISPDRDRNEQFF,TGTGCCATCAGTCCGGACAGGGATAGGAATGAGCAGTTCTTC
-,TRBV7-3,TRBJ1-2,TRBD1,CASSPLRTGIGYTF,TGTGCCAGCAGCCCCCTCCGGACAGGGATTGGCTACACCTTC
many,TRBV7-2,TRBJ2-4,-,CASSSVAKNIQYF,TGTGCCAGCAGTAGCGTAGCCAAAAACATTCAGTACTTC
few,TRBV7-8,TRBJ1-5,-,CASSLTYGTPLANQPQHF,TGTGCCAGCAGCCTAACTTACGGGACTCCCCTTGCTAATCAGCCCCAGCATTTT
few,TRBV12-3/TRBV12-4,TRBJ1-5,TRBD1,CASRLGQGDHQPQHF,TGTGCCAGCAGACTGGGACAGGGAGATCATCAGCCCCAGCATTTT
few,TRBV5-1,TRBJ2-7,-,CASSSRDGTYEQYF,TGCGCCAGCAGCTCCCGGGACGGGACCTACGAGCAGTACTTC
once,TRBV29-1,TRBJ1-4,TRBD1,CSVGGTGGFDEKLFF,TGCAGCGTTGGGGGAACAGGGGGCTTTGATGAAAAACTGTTTTTT
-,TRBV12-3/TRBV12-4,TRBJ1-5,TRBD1,CASSVTGAGNQPQHF,TGTGCCAGCAGTGTCACAGGGGCGGGCAATCAGCCCCAGCATTTT
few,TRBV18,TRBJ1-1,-,CASSPSMRTNTEAFF,TGTGCCAGCTCACCCAGTATGCGAACGAACACTGAAGCTTTCTTT
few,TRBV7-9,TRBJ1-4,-,CASSEGHGNEKLFF,TGTGCCAGCTCCGAGGGGCACGGTAATGAAAAACTGTTTTTT
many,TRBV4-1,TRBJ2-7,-,CASSQTGAGKAYEQYF,TGCGCCAGCAGCCAAACAGGGGCGGGGAAAGCCTACGAGCAGTACTTC
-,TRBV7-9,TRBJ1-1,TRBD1,CASSSGGQQAPEAFF,TGTGCCAGCAGCTCGGGGGGACAGCAGGCGCCTGAAGCTTTCTTT
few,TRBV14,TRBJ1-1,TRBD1,CASSDRGGLLMGTEAFF,TGTGCCAGCAGCGACAGGGGTGGTCTTTTAATGGGCACTGAAGCTTTCTTT
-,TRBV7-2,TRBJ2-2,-,CASSLDREITGELFF,TGTGCCAGCAGCTTAGACAGGGAAATAACCGGGGAGCTGTTTTTT
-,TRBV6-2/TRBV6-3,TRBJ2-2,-,CASSGGSDSNTGELFF,TGTGCCAGCTCGGGTGGCTCAGACTCAAACACCGGGGAGCTGTTTTTT
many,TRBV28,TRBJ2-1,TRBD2,CASSLVTSGSRNEQFF,TGTGCCAGCAGTTTGGTTACTAGCGGGAGTCGCAATGAGCAGTTCTTC
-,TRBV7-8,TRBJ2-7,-,CASSLATSLSEQYF,TGTGCCAGCAGCTTAGCGACTAGTCTTAGCGAGCAGTACTTC
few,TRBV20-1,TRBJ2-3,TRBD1,CSASHRGQGDTDTQYF,TGCAGTGCTAGCCACAGGGGGCAGGGAGACACAGATACGCAGTATTTT
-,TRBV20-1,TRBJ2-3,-,CSAGQADTQYF,TGCAGTGCTGGGCAAGCAGATACGCAGTATTTT
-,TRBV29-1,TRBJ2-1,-,CSVAVPGRYNEQFF,TGCAGCGTTGCCGTCCCGGGGAGGTACAATGAGCAGTTCTTC
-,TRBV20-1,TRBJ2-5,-,CSAWPDSLQETQYF,TGCAGTGCTTGGCCAGACAGCCTCCAAGAGACCCAGTACTTC
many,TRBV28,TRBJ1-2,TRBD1,CASRTGGYGYTF,TGTGCCAGCAGGACAGGGGGCTATGGCTACACCTTC
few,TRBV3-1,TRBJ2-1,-,CASSQAPGEQFF,TGTGCCAGCAGCCAAGCCCCGGGTGAGCAGTTCTTC
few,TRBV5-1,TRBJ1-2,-,CASSLGGAGEKDGYTF,TGCGCCAGCAGCTTGGGGGGAGCAGGGGAAAAGGATGGCTACACCTTC
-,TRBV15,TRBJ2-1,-,CATSTLTSSYNEQFF,TGTGCCACCAGCACCCTGACTAGCTCCTACAATGAGCAGTTCTTC